Each of the 20 T cell receptor beta chains below was sequenced from the same sample in a study of vaccination effects on CD4 cells after COVID-19. Under the ViraFEST assay, PBMC were stimulated with viral peptide pools so that antigen-specific CD4+ T cells expanded. Sequencing was performed afterwards. With around ten days of culture completed, CD4+ T cells were isolated. Each vaccine recipient was nucleocapsid antibody negative and had no prior SARS-CoV-2 infection. These receptors have no identified antigens. Some clones are missing from TCRdb's copy, which holds only in-frame ones; the method was immunoSEQ multiplex PCR. The table has around 19,000 clones, under 75% seen once. The specimen was CD4+ T cells from PBMCs cultured with HCoV-NL63 spike peptides, collected before COVID-19 vaccination. Every receptor here comes from a human donor who received a COVID-19 vaccine.

This clone was seen only once. The chain links TRBV5-1 to TRBJ2-3; D not resolved. CDR3 size: 12 residues. Per germline, CDR1 SGHRS and CDR2 YFSETQ. The germline V and J ends were trimmed by 0 bases and 8 bases, with 7 bases remaining between them. Here the CDR3 DNA reads TGCGCCAGCAGCTTGGCCGAGAGTACGCAGTATTTT. This gives the protein CASSLAESTQYF.

The V and J genes are TRBV4-2 and TRBJ2-1, with 8 bases matching TRBD2. The CDR3 runs to 16 residues. Germline V lookup: CDR1 LGHNA, CDR2 YNFKEQ. The V and J ends lost 1 base and 8 bases, in that order; junction bases with no gene match: 10. The CDR3 DNA is TGTGCCAGCAGCCAAGGCGGCGCTAGCGGGTATCATGAGCAGTTCTTC. Translated: CASSQGGASGYHEQFF.

The chain recombines TRBV6-5 with TRBJ2-6; D not resolved. This CDR3 contains 15 residues. V gave up 2 bases and J gave up 4 bases, with 9 bases separating them. CDR1 is MNHEY, CDR2 SVGAGI, per germline. DNA for the CDR3: TGTGCCAGCAGTTACCCCGGGTCGGGGGCCAACGTCCTGACTTTC. Translated, it gives CASSYPGSGANVLTF.

This CDR3 is CASSLDWLGGGYTF. CDR3 in DNA: TGTGCCAGCAGCTTAGATTGGCTCGGTGGGGGCTACACCTTC. The V call is TRBV11-2, the J call TRBJ1-2, with D hard to call. In germline, CDR1 is SGHAT, CDR2 FQNNGV. CDR3 length equals 14 residues. Trimming stripped 0 bases from V and 8 bases from J, with 13 bases between.

The chain has TRBV7-9 and TRBJ1-1, with D unclear. The V and J ends lost 5 bases and 9 bases respectively, with 13 bases between them. The germline gives CDR1 SEHNR, CDR2 FQNEAQ (reference sequence). The CDR3 loop spans 12 amino acids. CDR3 residues: CASSLQKEKAFF. The CDR3, as DNA: TGTGCCAGCAGCCTACAGAAGGAAAAAGCTTTCTTT.

This clone appeared once. The chain recombines TRBV24-1 with TRBJ1-2; 8 bases are a match to TRBD1. Germline V gene sequence: CDR1 KGHDR, CDR2 SFDVKD. The J segment lost 3 bases and the V segment lost 3 bases, leaving 5 bases of the junction unmatched. The CDR3 loop spans 15 amino acids. CDR3 loop: CATSDTTGGDYGYTF. CDR3 in DNA: TGTGCCACCAGTGATACCACAGGGGGGGACTATGGCTACACCTTC.

The chain employs TRBV19 and TRBJ1-1; no clear D. This CDR3 is 13 amino acids long. Per the germline V gene, CDR1 is LNHDA and CDR2 is SQIVND (reference sequence). V was shortened by 0 bases and J by 6 bases, with 8 bases between the two germline ends. Written as DNA, the CDR3 is TGTGCCAGTAGTATAGACAGGAGCCCTGAAGCTTTCTTT. Translated: CASSIDRSPEAFF.

V is TRBV7-9 and J is TRBJ2-3; 9 nucleotides line up with TRBD2. The CDR3 covers 15 residues. The germline V gene encodes CDR1 SEHNR and CDR2 FQNEAQ (reference sequence). Trimming took 4 bases from V and 6 from J; bases not matched to a gene: 8. The CDR3 DNA reads as TGTGCCAGCAGCTCCTTAGCGGGGGTCCCGGATACGCAGTATTTT. Amino acids: CASSSLAGVPDTQYF.

The chain employs TRBV18 and TRBJ2-1; 12 nucleotides line up with TRBD2. Trimming removed 4 bases from V and 5 bases from J; junction bases left unmatched: 3. Germline V gene data show CDR1 as KGHSH and CDR2 as LQKENI. CDR3 size: 15 residues. The CDR3 coding sequence is TGTGCCAGCTCACGGACTAGCGGGGTACACAATGAGCAGTTCTTC. Translation: CASSRTSGVHNEQFF.

The V and J genes are TRBV30 and TRBJ2-3; 8 bases line up with TRBD1. CDR3 length equals 12 residues. Trimming removed 5 bases from V and 6 bases from J; junction bases left unmatched: 4. Germline values: CDR1 GTSNPN, CDR2 SVGIG (reference sequence). For the CDR3, the DNA is TGTGCCTGGCAAAGACAGGGGGATACGCAGTATTTT. It encodes CAWQRQGDTQYF. The variable domain in full, completed from reference TRBV30 and TRBJ2-3, reads SQTIHQWPATLVQPVGSPLSLECTVEGTSNPNLYWYRQAAGRGLQLLFYSVGIGQISSEVPQNLSASRPQDRQFILSSKKLLLSDSGFYLCAWQRQGDTQYFGPGTRLTVL.

The count of this clone is one. The chain employs TRBV30 and TRBJ1-2; unclear D gene. This CDR3 has 13 amino acids. The germline CDR1 and CDR2 sequences are GTSNPN and SVGIG (reference sequence). V was trimmed by 2 bases and J by 6 bases, leaving 13 bases between them. The CDR3 region has the DNA TGTGCCTGGAGTTTCGTCAGGTTGGATGGCTACACCTTC. It specifies CAWSFVRLDGYTF.

The rearrangement links TRBV2 to TRBJ1-3; 8 positions match TRBD1. The germline gives CDR1 SNHLY, CDR2 FYNNEI. The CDR3 totals 12 residues. Unmatched junction bases numbered 0, after V lost 8 bases and J lost 3 bases. CDR3 protein: CASGQGGNTIYF. DNA of the CDR3: TGTGCCAGCGGACAGGGTGGAAACACCATATATTTT.

The rearrangement joins TRBV6-2 or TRBV6-3 to TRBJ2-3; the match to TRBD2 covers 7 bases. This CDR3 has 15 residues. V lost 2 bases to trimming and J lost 4 bases; unmatched junction nucleotides: 6. From germline, CDR1 is MNHEY and CDR2 SVGEGT. The CDR3 DNA sequence: TGTGCCAGCAGTTACCAGGGTGGGAGGGCAGATACGCAGTATTTT. This translates into CASSYQGGRADTQYF.

In DNA form, the CDR3 reads TGTGCCAGCAGCCGGACAGGGATACATGAGCAGTTCTTC. This gives the protein CASSRTGIHEQFF. The chain employs TRBV27 and TRBJ2-1, with 8 bases fitting TRBD1. Germline values: CDR1 MNHEY, CDR2 SMNVEV (reference sequence). J was trimmed by 8 bases and V by 6 bases; bases with no gene match: 6. CDR3 length: 13 residues.

The chain is built from TRBV13 and TRBJ2-1; 16 bases align to TRBD2. The ends lost 5 bases at V and 0 bases at J; junction bases unmatched: 16. CDR3 length equals 22 residues. The germline V gene has CDR1 PRHDT and CDR2 FYEKMQ (reference sequence). CDR3 sequence (DNA): TGTGCCAGCAGCCGTCGAACCCCGGGACTAGCGGGAGGGACAGTCTCCTACAATGAGCAGTTCTTC. It specifies CASSRRTPGLAGGTVSYNEQFF.

This chain links TRBV29-1 with TRBJ1-1; 7 bases are shared with TRBD1. Trimming removed 6 bases from V and 4 bases from J; junction bases left unmatched: 8. This CDR3 comprises 13 residues. Per the germline V gene, CDR1 is SQVTM and CDR2 is ANQGSEA. The CDR3: CSVGTALGTEAFF. In DNA form, the CDR3 reads TGCAGCGTGGGGACAGCTTTGGGCACTGAAGCTTTCTTT.

This chain links TRBV11-2 with TRBJ1-2; unclear D gene. The V end lost 1 base, the J end lost 8 bases, and 8 bases lay between the germline ends. This CDR3 spans 12 amino acids. CDR1 and CDR2 from the germline V gene are SGHAT and FQNNGV. CDR3 protein: CASSLVSGGYTF. CDR3 nucleotides: TGTGCCAGCAGCTTAGTTTCCGGGGGCTACACCTTC. Full variable domain (outside the CDR3, taken from reference TRBV11-2 and TRBJ1-2): EAGVAQSPRYKIIEKRQSVAFWCNPISGHATLYWYQQILGQGPKLLIQFQNNGVVDDSQLPKDRFSAERLKGVDSTLKIQPAKLEDSAVYLCASSLVSGGYTFGSGTRLTVV.

This chain connects TRBV24-1 to TRBJ1-2, with 10 nucleotides matching TRBD1. Germline CDR1 is KGHDR and CDR2 is SFDVKD. The CDR3 runs 15 residues. With 8 bases clipped from V and 8 bases from J, the junction kept 13 bases outside the gene matches. CDR3 loop: CATTDRRGQGRGYTF. For the CDR3, the DNA is TGTGCCACCACCGACCGGAGGGGACAGGGGAGAGGCTACACCTTC.

The chain combines TRBV10-2 with TRBJ2-3; 10 bases are a match to TRBD2. This CDR3 region has 14 residues. The ends lost 7 bases at V and 4 bases at J; junction bases unmatched: 5. Per the germline V gene, CDR1 is WSHSY and CDR2 is SAAADI. This CDR3 reads CASKGSGGADTQYF. The CDR3 DNA reads as TGCGCCAGCAAAGGCAGCGGGGGGGCAGATACGCAGTATTTT.

This rearrangement joins TRBV19 to TRBJ2-1, with D tentatively TRBD1 or TRBD2 (5 bases each). The CDR3 length is 13 residues. Germline V gene data show CDR1 as LNHDA and CDR2 as SQIVND (reference sequence). V was clipped by 7 bases and J by 6 bases, with 13 bases between them. CDR3 DNA: TGTGCCAGTAAAGGGACCCTAACCAATGAGCAGTTCTTC. Encoded protein: CASKGTLTNEQFF.